The clone carrying this T cell receptor beta chain was seen only once. Looked up from germline, CDR1 is SGDLS and CDR2 is YYNGEE. The junction had 1 base not matched to a gene; V was cut back by 0 bases and J by 6 bases. The CDR3 loop spans 14 amino acids. The data belong to a study of shared clonotypes between healthy human individuals. Terminally differentiated effector memory CD45RA+ cells were left out of the naive CD8 fraction, which was CD45RO-negative and positively selected for CCR7. TCRdb's copy holds only in-frame clones and misses some; the assay was immunoSEQ multiplex PCR. The repertoire holds about 2.1 million clones, with roughly 93% as singletons.

Source material: naive CD8+ T cells from PBMCs. The TCR sequence derives from a man aged 18 to 30 in good health. Some clones in this sample may be carry-over from other donors' samples. The chain is built from TRBV9 and TRBJ2-2, with TRBD1 matching 8 bases. The CDR3 sequence is CASSVVRGPGELFF. CDR3 sequence (DNA): TGTGCCAGCAGCGTAGTCAGGGGGCCCGGGGAGCTGTTTTTT.